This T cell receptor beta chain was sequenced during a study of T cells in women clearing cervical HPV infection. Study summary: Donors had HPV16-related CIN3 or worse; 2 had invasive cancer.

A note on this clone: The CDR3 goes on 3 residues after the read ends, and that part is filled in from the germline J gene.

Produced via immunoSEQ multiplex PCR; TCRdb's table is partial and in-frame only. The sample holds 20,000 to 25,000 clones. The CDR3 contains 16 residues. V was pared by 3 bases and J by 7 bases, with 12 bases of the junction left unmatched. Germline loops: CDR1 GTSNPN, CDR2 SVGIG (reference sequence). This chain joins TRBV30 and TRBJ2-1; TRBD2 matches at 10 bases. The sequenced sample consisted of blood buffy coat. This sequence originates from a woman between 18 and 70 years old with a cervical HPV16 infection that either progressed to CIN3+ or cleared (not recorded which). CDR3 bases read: TGTGCCTGGAGCCCAGCGTCTAGCGGGAGTTGGAATGAG. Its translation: CAWSPASSGSWNE. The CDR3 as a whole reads CAWSPASSGSWNEQFF.